This T cell receptor (beta chain) was captured by sequencing in a study of T cells in Graves' hyperthyroidism and ophthalmopathy. Amplified TCR beta CDR3 regions derived from RNA transcripts. A set of HTBI primers served as the primers for a first-round RT-PCR of the TCR CDR3. Each CDR3 protein is one row after TCRdb ran MiXCR on the multiplex PCR reads. The sample includes some 510,000 distinct CDR3 sequences, roughly 20% of them seen just once. Any patient presenting with uncontrolled infection, other autoimmune disease, pregnancy or lactation was left out. The study based diagnoses on clinical symptoms, serum thyroxine and TRAb, thyroid ultrasound and orbital computed tomography. To note about this clonotype: What it binds is not known. Since a much larger clone is just one base distant, this may be a read error.

Study-wide points: Before onset, ophthalmopathy was predicted by the model a median 6.5 months earlier. Most thyroid clonotypes that were expanded above 0.001 also turned up in blood.

This TCR derives from a man aged 18 to 30 with Graves' hyperthyroidism. Sequencing used blood.

The CDR3 loop is CASSQPGSLRVETKYF. As DNA, the CDR3 is TGTGCCAGTAGTCAGCCGGGGTCCCTCAGGGTGGAGACCAAGTACTTC. The chain employs TRBV19 and TRBJ2-5, with D perhaps TRBD1 or TRBD2 (5 bases each). Germline V gene sequence: CDR1 LNHDA, CDR2 SQIVND (reference sequence). The CDR3 extends over 16 amino acids. Together with reference TRBV19 and TRBJ2-5, the CDR3 gives the full variable domain: DGGITQSPKYLFRKEGQNVTLSCEQNLNHDAMYWYRQDPGQGLRLIYYSQIVNDFQKGDIAEGYSVSREKKESFPLTVTSAQKNPTAFYLCASSQPGSLRVETKYFGPGTRLLVL.